This T cell receptor beta chain was sequenced for a study of T cells after posttransplantation cyclophosphamide. Findings of the study overall: After PTCy, TRB diversity resembled that of CNI/methotrexate controls. Tissue-infiltrating T cells from skin or gut overlapped little with blood T cells.

Busulfan-fludarabine conditioning, marrow transplant, and cyclophosphamide on days +3 and +4 were administered. Trimming took off 4 bases at V and 4 bases at J, with 10 bases between the two ends. Germline CDR1 is MDHEN and CDR2 is SYDVKM. The CDR3 sequence is 13 residues long. Assay: immunoSEQ multiplex PCR; the TCRdb copy retains only in-frame clones and omits some. The sample contains more than 1,500 clones, none of them singletons. This clone is deemed medium-sized. Its specificity is unknown. This clonotype originated in a male patient aged 60 to 75 who received an allogeneic stem cell transplant from an unrelated donor, was CMV-positive, and had acute and chronic GVHD. The graft donor may be the source of some T cells. The chain has TRBV28 and TRBJ1-2, with TRBD1 as a possible D gene (6 bases). The specimen comprised PBMCs, sampled less than 400 days after allogeneic stem cell transplant with posttransplant cyclophosphamide. The CDR3 sequence is CASSYRAFYGYTF. The CDR3 region has the DNA TGTGCCAGCAGTTACAGGGCGTTCTATGGCTACACCTTC.